Listed below are T cell receptor beta chains from one sample, sequenced in a study of technical replicates of blood from a handful of donors. TCRdb's copy holds only in-frame clones and misses some; the assay was immunoSEQ multiplex PCR. The sample contains about 73,000 clones, 93% of which appear only once. The sample taken for sequencing was T cells isolated from PBMCs. These receptors all stem from a human donor in good health. Each CDR3 is given with its conserved first and last residue. Fields, in order: V gene, D gene, J gene, clone size, CDR3 protein, CDR3 DNA. D genes are given only for firm matches. Clone size appears in some rows only: once, few, many, or a class for an expanded clone.

TRBV2	TRBD1	TRBJ1-4	.	CASRVGTGWDEKLFF	TGTGCCAGCAGGGTCGGGACAGGGTGGGATGAAAAACTGTTTTTT
TRBV7-3	.	TRBJ2-3	.	CASSDGTLETQYF	TGTGCCAGCAGCGACGGCACTCTAGAGACGCAGTATTTT
TRBV10-1	TRBD1	TRBJ2-7	once	CASSEGSDREGSYEQYF	TGCGCCAGCAGTGAGGGCTCGGACAGGGAAGGTTCCTACGAGCAGTACTTC
TRBV30	TRBD1	TRBJ2-1	.	CAWSGQVGNEQFF	TGTGCCTGGAGCGGACAGGTGGGGAATGAGCAGTTCTTC
TRBV5-4	.	TRBJ2-3	.	CASSLGRPSTDTQYF	TGTGCCAGCAGCTTGGGGCGGCCTAGCACAGATACGCAGTATTTT
TRBV5-5	TRBD1	TRBJ1-1	.	CASSLDRTTLNTEAFF	TGTGCCAGCAGCCTGGACAGGACAACCCTGAACACTGAAGCTTTCTTT
TRBV11-2	TRBD2	TRBJ2-7	.	CASSSKGLADYEQYF	TGTGCCAGCAGCTCAAAGGGACTAGCGGACTACGAGCAGTACTTC
TRBV2	.	TRBJ2-2	.	CASKAHSTGELFF	TGTGCCAGCAAGGCGCACAGCACCGGGGAGCTGTTTTTT
TRBV28	TRBD1	TRBJ1-5	.	CASSLRQGNSNQPQHF	TGTGCCAGCAGCCTAAGACAGGGGAATAGCAATCAGCCCCAGCATTTT
TRBV6-1	.	TRBJ1-1	.	CASSEFPQEAFF	TGTGCCAGCAGTGAATTCCCACAAGAAGCTTTCTTT
TRBV28	TRBD1	TRBJ1-1	once	CASNPGQTNTEAFF	TGTGCCAGTAATCCGGGACAGACGAACACTGAAGCTTTCTTT
TRBV18	.	TRBJ1-5	.	CASSPPSGTRRQPQHF	TGTGCCAGCTCACCACCATCTGGAACTCGGAGGCAGCCCCAGCATTTT
TRBV5-6	TRBD2	TRBJ2-2	.	CASSRGLAGGPVTGELFF	TGTGCCAGCAGCCGGGGACTAGCGGGAGGGCCAGTCACCGGGGAGCTGTTTTTT
TRBV28	.	TRBJ2-7	.	CASSLVSSYEQYF	TGTGCCAGCAGTTTAGTTAGCTCCTACGAGCAGTACTTC
TRBV19	.	TRBJ2-7	.	CASSIPGNIYEQYF	TGTGCCAGTAGTATCCCAGGGAATATATACGAGCAGTACTTC
TRBV28	TRBD1	TRBJ2-3	.	CASSLRGPSTDTQYF	TGTGCCAGCAGTTTGAGGGGGCCTAGCACAGATACGCAGTATTTT
TRBV19	.	TRBJ2-7	.	CASSIGQEQYF	TGTGCCAGTAGTATAGGACAGGAGCAGTACTTC
TRBV7-9	TRBD1	TRBJ1-1	.	CASIKGGTGTMNTEAFF	TGTGCCAGCATAAAGGGTGGGACAGGGACCATGAACACTGAAGCTTTCTTT
TRBV7-9	.	TRBJ2-4	few	CASSTQGFIQYF	TGTGCCAGCTCGACACAGGGTTTCATTCAGTACTTC
TRBV18	TRBD2	TRBJ2-2	.	CASSPQGLAGMTGELFF	TGTGCCAGCTCACCACAGGGACTAGCGGGAATGACCGGGGAGCTGTTTTTT
TRBV28	.	TRBJ1-1	.	CASSFRIRDTEAFF	TGTGCCAGCAGTTTCCGTATCCGGGACACTGAAGCTTTCTTT
TRBV5-5	TRBD1	TRBJ2-7	once	CASSHFGTGEYEQYF	TGTGCCAGCAGCCACTTTGGGACAGGAGAATACGAGCAGTACTTC
TRBV6-1	TRBD1	TRBJ1-2	.	CASTGQDYGYTF	TGTGCCAGCACCGGACAGGACTATGGCTACACCTTC
TRBV4-1	TRBD1	TRBJ2-7	.	CASSQPDRVPHEQYF	TGCGCCAGCAGCCAACCGGACAGGGTTCCCCACGAGCAGTACTTC
TRBV9	.	TRBJ1-1	.	CASSVSQGAAFF	TGTGCCAGCAGCGTTAGCCAGGGCGCAGCTTTCTTT
TRBV6-5	.	TRBJ2-3	.	CASSYQEASTDTQYF	TGTGCCAGCAGTTATCAGGAAGCTAGCACAGATACGCAGTATTTT
TRBV23-1	.	TRBJ1-2	.	CASRHPGHNTLYGYTF	TGCGCCAGCAGGCACCCGGGACACAACACCCTCTATGGCTACACCTTC
TRBV27	.	TRBJ1-2	.	CASSLYREGGYTF	TGTGCCAGCAGTTTGTACAGGGAGGGTGGCTACACCTTC
TRBV15	TRBD1	TRBJ2-6	.	CATSRGDRAGANVLTF	TGTGCCACCAGCAGAGGAGACAGGGCCGGGGCCAACGTCCTGACTTTC
TRBV7-9	.	TRBJ1-4	.	CASSLESEGTNEKLFF	TGTGCCAGCAGCTTAGAGTCGGAGGGGACTAATGAAAAACTGTTTTTT
TRBV29-1	.	TRBJ2-7	.	CSVVESPWYEQYF	TGCAGCGTTGTGGAGTCCCCTTGGTACGAGCAGTACTTC
TRBV28	TRBD1	TRBJ2-2	.	CAAGQGITGELFF	TGTGCCGCGGGACAGGGGATAACCGGGGAGCTGTTTTTT
TRBV19	TRBD2	TRBJ2-1	.	CASSIVGRRGGYNEQFF	TGTGCCAGTAGTATAGTAGGGCGGCGGGGGGGCTACAATGAGCAGTTCTTC
TRBV27	.	TRBJ2-7	.	CASSLIRGSYEQYF	TGTGCCAGCAGTTTAATCAGGGGCTCCTACGAGCAGTACTTC
TRBV4-2	.	TRBJ1-5	once	CASSQDLPGFDQPQHF	TGTGCCAGCAGCCAAGATTTGCCCGGGTTCGATCAGCCCCAGCATTTT
TRBV10-1	.	TRBJ2-1	.	CASSGGGKSYNEQFF	TGCGCCAGCAGTGGAGGTGGTAAAAGCTACAATGAGCAGTTCTTC
TRBV5-1	.	TRBJ2-7	.	CASSLAQGDFPYEQYF	TGCGCCAGCAGCTTGGCCCAGGGGGACTTCCCATACGAGCAGTACTTC
TRBV19	.	TRBJ1-2	.	CASSTGVGYYGYTF	TGTGCCAGTAGTACAGGGGTCGGGTACTATGGCTACACCTTC
TRBV5-1	TRBD1	TRBJ1-4	.	CASRGQGHEKLFF	TGCGCCAGCAGGGGACAGGGACATGAAAAACTGTTTTTT
TRBV19	TRBD1	TRBJ2-7	.	CASSRGTGGSYEQYF	TGTGCCAGTAGTAGAGGGACAGGGGGGTCCTACGAGCAGTACTTC
TRBV11-3	.	TRBJ1-1	.	CASSLDGQVNTEAFF	TGTGCCAGCAGCTTAGATGGGCAAGTGAACACTGAAGCTTTCTTT
TRBV5-4	TRBD1	TRBJ1-1	.	CASGDRERYGRRAEAFF	TGTGCCAGCGGAGACAGGGAGCGCTACGGGAGAAGAGCTGAAGCTTTCTTT
TRBV19	.	TRBJ1-1	.	CASSDGAMNTEAFF	TGTGCCAGTAGTGATGGGGCTATGAACACTGAAGCTTTCTTT
TRBV11-3	.	TRBJ1-1	.	CASSQQGVGWDTEAFF	TGTGCCAGCAGCCAACAGGGTGTTGGGTGGGACACTGAAGCTTTCTTT
TRBV28	TRBD2	TRBJ2-7	.	CASSWPRGTSDYEQYF	TGTGCCAGCAGTTGGCCGAGGGGGACTAGCGATTACGAGCAGTACTTC